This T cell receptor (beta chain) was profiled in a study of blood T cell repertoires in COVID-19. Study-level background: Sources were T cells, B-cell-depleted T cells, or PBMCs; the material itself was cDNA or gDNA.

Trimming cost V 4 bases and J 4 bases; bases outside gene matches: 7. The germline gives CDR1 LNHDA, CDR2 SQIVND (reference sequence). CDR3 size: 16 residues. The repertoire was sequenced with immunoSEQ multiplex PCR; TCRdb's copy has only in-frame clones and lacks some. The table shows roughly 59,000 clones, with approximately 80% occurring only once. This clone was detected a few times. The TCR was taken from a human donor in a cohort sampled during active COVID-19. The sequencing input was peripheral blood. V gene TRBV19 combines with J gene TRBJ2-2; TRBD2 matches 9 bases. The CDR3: CASSTRETSGTGELFF. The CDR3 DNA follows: TGTGCCAGTAGTACCCGAGAGACTAGCGGCACCGGGGAGCTGTTTTTT. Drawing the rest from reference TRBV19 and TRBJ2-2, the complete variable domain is DGGITQSPKYLFRKEGQNVTLSCEQNLNHDAMYWYRQDPGQGLRLIYYSQIVNDFQKGDIAEGYSVSREKKESFPLTVTSAQKNPTAFYLCASSTRETSGTGELFFGEGSRLTVL.